The rows below give T cell receptor beta chains drawn from one sample of a study of blood T cell repertoires in COVID-19. Method: immunoSEQ multiplex PCR; TCRdb's copy keeps in-frame clones and lacks some. Here the sample spans about 240,000 clones, 80% to 85% being singletons. The sequenced sample was peripheral blood. These receptor sequences come from a woman in her fifties or sixties with active or convalescent COVID-19. The CDR3 runs from the conserved cysteine through the conserved F or W. The order of the fields is D gene, clone size, J gene, V gene, CDR3 DNA, CDR3 protein. A D gene is named only where the DNA matches it firmly. Only part of the rows carry a size: once, few, many, or a class if the clone is expanded.

TRBD1,-,TRBJ1-5,TRBV18,TGTGCCAGCTCACCACCGGACAGGGCCGGGGGCAATCAGCCCCAGCATTTT,CASSPPDRAGGNQPQHF
-,-,TRBJ1-4,TRBV2,TGTGCCAGCAGGGCAGGTGGAGAAAAACTGTTTTTT,CASRAGGEKLFF
-,-,TRBJ1-5,TRBV19,TGTGCCGTTTACAGGGCATTTTGGAATCAGCCCCAGCATTTT,CAVYRAFWNQPQHF
TRBD1,-,TRBJ1-2,TRBV9,TGTGCCAGCAGCGGGTTGGGACAGGGGGTTGCCTATGGCTACACCTTC,CASSGLGQGVAYGYTF
-,-,TRBJ1-3,TRBV6-6,TGTGCCAGCAGTTACTCCAGCGCCCTTGGAAACACCATATATTTT,CASSYSSALGNTIYF
TRBD1,few,TRBJ1-1,TRBV5-1,TGCGCCAGCAACAAGGCGACAGGGGTGAACACTGAAGCTTTCTTT,CASNKATGVNTEAFF
TRBD1,-,TRBJ1-2,TRBV7-9,TGTGCCAGCAGCTTAGGCGGGACAGGGAACTATGGCTACACCTTC,CASSLGGTGNYGYTF
TRBD2,-,TRBJ2-7,TRBV4-1,TGCGCCAGCAGCCCCCCGACTGGCGGGGGGAGCTACGAGCAGTACTTC,CASSPPTGGGSYEQYF
-,-,TRBJ2-7,TRBV7-9,TGTGCCAGCAGCTCCACAGGGTTTGCCTACGAGCAGTACTTC,CASSSTGFAYEQYF
-,-,TRBJ1-6,TRBV6-5,TGTGCCAGCAGCGAGAGCATCTTTAATTCACCCCTCCACTTT,CASSESIFNSPLHF
TRBD2,-,TRBJ2-1,TRBV18,TGTGCCAGCTCACCACGTCCCCTAGCGGGGGGACTCCACAATGAGCAGTTCTTC,CASSPRPLAGGLHNEQFF
TRBD1,once,TRBJ1-5,TRBV10-1,TGCGCCAGCAGTGAATTGCAGGGGGTAAGCAATCAGCCCCAGCATTTT,CASSELQGVSNQPQHF
TRBD1,-,TRBJ1-1,TRBV5-1,TGCGCCAGCCGGGACAGCCGGGTGGGCACTGAAGCTTTCTTT,CASRDSRVGTEAFF
-,few,TRBJ2-7,TRBV11-2,TGTGCCAGCACCCCAGGGCATACCGAGCAGTACTTC,CASTPGHTEQYF
-,-,TRBJ2-2,TRBV18,TGTGCCAGCTCACTACAGGAATCGAACACCGGGGAGCTGTTTTTT,CASSLQESNTGELFF
-,-,TRBJ2-5,TRBV27,TGTGCCTCTAGCTGGTTGCCACAAGAGACCCAGTACTTC,CASSWLPQETQYF
-,-,TRBJ2-1,TRBV5-1,TGCGCCAGCAGCTTTGGGGGCCTCTCCTACAATGAGCAGTTCTTC,CASSFGGLSYNEQFF
-,once,TRBJ2-2,TRBV14,TGTGCCAGCAGCCAAGTAGGGGGAAGGGAGCTGTTTTTT,CASSQVGGRELFF
-,-,TRBJ1-1,TRBV6-5,TGTGCCAGCAGTCGGGGTCTAAACACTGAAGCTTTCTTT,CASSRGLNTEAFF
-,-,TRBJ1-5,TRBV18,TGTGCCAGCTCACCAGGGCGAGTTAGCAATCAGCCCCAGCATTTT,CASSPGRVSNQPQHF
-,-,TRBJ1-2,TRBV13,TGTGCCAGCAGCTTCGGTAGTAACTATGGCTACACCTTC,CASSFGSNYGYTF
TRBD1,-,TRBJ1-6,TRBV15,TGTGCCACCAGCAGAGATGCCGGGGGACAGTGGGACCCCCTCCACTTT,CATSRDAGGQWDPLHF
TRBD2,-,TRBJ2-5,TRBV18,TGTGCCAGCTCACCACTTTCTTCGACTAGCGGGGGGACCCACCAAGAGACCCAGTACTTC,CASSPLSSTSGGTHQETQYF
-,-,TRBJ1-3,TRBV6-6,TGTGCCAGCAGCCTGGGGGGGTCTGGAAACACCATATATTTT,CASSLGGSGNTIYF
-,-,TRBJ1-1,TRBV7-2,TGTGCCAGCAGCTCCTATATGAACACTGAAGCTTTCTTT,CASSSYMNTEAFF
TRBD1,-,TRBJ1-2,TRBV5-6,TGTGCCAGCAGAACCAGGGGGCGCGGCGACTATGGCTACACCTTC,CASRTRGRGDYGYTF
-,-,TRBJ2-7,TRBV2,TGTGCCAGCAGTGGGGCGGGGCGCTCCTACGAGCAGTACTTC,CASSGAGRSYEQYF